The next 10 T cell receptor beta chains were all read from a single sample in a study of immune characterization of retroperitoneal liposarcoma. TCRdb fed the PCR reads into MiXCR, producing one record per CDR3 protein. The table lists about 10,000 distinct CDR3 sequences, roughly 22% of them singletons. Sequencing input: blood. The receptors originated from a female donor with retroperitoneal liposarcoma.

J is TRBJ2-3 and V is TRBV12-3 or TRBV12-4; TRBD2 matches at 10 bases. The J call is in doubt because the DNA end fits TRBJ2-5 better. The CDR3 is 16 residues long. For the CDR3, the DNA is TGTGCCAGCAGTTCCGGAATAGCGGGAGGAGGAGAGACCCAGTACTTC. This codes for CASSSGIAGGGETQYF.

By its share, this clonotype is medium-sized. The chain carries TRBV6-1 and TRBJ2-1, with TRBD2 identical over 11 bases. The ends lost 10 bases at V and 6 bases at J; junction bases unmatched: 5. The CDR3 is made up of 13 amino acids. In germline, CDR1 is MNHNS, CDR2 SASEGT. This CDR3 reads CATATSGGNEQFF. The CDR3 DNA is TGTGCCACCGCCACTAGCGGGGGCAATGAGCAGTTCTTC.

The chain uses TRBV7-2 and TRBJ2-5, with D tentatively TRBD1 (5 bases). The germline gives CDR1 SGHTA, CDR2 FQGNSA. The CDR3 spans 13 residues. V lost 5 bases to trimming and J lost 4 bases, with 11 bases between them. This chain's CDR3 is CASSPNRGETQYF. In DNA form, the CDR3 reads TGTGCCAGCAGCCCCAATAGGGGAGAGACCCAGTACTTC.

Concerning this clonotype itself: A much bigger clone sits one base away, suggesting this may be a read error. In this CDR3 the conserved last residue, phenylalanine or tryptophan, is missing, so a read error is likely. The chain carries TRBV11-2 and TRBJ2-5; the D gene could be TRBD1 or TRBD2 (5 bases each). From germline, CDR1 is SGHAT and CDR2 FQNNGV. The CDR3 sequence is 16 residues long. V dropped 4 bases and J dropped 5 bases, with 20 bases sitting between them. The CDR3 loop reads CASSSSGPGYMETQYC. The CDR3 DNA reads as TGTGCCAGCAGCTCCTCGGGGCCGGGGTATATGGAGACCCAGTACTGC.

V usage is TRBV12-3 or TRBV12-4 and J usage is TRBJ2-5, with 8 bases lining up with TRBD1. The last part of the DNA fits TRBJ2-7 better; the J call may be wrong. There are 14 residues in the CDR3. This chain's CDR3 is CASTRTGRLNEQYF. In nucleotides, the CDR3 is TGTGCCAGCACCCGGACAGGGAGGCTGAACGAGCAGTACTTC.

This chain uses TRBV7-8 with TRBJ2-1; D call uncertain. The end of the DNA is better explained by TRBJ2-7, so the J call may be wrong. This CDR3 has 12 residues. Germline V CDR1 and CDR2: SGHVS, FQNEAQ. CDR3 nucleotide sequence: TGTGCCAGCAGCTTAACTGTCTACGAGCAGTACTTC. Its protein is CASSLTVYEQYF.

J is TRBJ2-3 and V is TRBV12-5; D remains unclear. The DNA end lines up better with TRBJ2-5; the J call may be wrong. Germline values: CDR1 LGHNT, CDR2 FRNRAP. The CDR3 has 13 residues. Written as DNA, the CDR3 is TGTGCTAGTGGTTTGACCCCTGTGGAGACCCAGTACTTC. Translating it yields CASGLTPVETQYF.

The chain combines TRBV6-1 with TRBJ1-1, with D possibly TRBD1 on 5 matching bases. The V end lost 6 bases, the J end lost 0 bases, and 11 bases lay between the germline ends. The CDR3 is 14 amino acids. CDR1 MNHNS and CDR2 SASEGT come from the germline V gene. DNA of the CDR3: TGTGCCAGCAGCTGGGACGCCCTGAACACTGAAGCTTTCTTT. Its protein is CASSWDALNTEAFF.

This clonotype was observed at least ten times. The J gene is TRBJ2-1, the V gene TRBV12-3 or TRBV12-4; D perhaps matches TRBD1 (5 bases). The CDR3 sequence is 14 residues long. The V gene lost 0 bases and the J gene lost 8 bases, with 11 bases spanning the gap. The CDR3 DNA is TGTGCCAGCAGTTTAGCGGAAGGGGTCCATGAGCAGTTCTTC. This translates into CASSLAEGVHEQFF.

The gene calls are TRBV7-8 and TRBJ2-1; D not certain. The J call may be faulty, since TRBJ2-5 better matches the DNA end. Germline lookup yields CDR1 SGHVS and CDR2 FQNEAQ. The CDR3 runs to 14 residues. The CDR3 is CASSLRIFQETQYF. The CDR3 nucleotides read TGTGCCAGCAGCCTCAGGATCTTTCAGGAGACCCAGTACTTC.